The sequence of this T cell receptor (beta chain) was determined in a study of shared clonotypes between healthy human individuals. As for the study in general: Aged between 18 and 49, the donors were a couple of women and three men.

The CDR3 runs to 17 residues. Germline V gene lookup returns CDR1 MNHEY and CDR2 SMNVEV (reference sequence). Germline trimming cut 6 bases from V and 3 bases from J; bases unmatched to any gene: 11. Comments on this clone: Antigen unknown.

The genomic DNA of each subset was split evenly across several immunoSEQ plates. This table comes from immunoSEQ multiplex PCR, and its TCRdb copy is limited to in-frame clones, with some not included. This sample carries roughly 1,500,000 clones, approximately 98.5% of them seen once, and the ten largest clones take 0.36%. Findings and limits, study-wide: For naive CD4 cells, around 5% of clonotypes were shared across a few donors.

This sequence originates from a man aged 25 to 40 in good health. The chain employs TRBV27 and TRBJ2-7, with 13 bases identical to TRBD2. The sequenced material came from naive CD4+ T cells sorted from blood. This sample's subset: CD45RA+ positively selected. Here the CDR3 DNA reads TGTGCCAGCAGATTACTAGCGGGAGGGCTTTCAGTCTACGAGCAGTACTTC. This gives the protein CASRLLAGGLSVYEQYF.